Sequencing of this T cell receptor beta chain was carried out in a study of post-analysis software for immune sequencing data. Study at large: There were relapsing-remitting, secondary progressive and progressive-relapsing multiple sclerosis among the disease courses included. Regarding the study as a whole: Controls had significantly higher normalized Chao1 diversity than multiple sclerosis patients. By F measure, strong co-clustering occurred among samples prepared in the same batch.

For this clonotype: Its antigen is as yet unknown.

Included in the TCR beta cDNA libraries were unique molecular identifiers. Out of 1 to 10 million T cells, a few hundred thousand cDNA molecules were generated. MiXCR, run by TCRdb on the PCR reads, gives a single entry per CDR3 protein. The sample consists of 750,000 to 900,000 distinct CDR3 sequences, about 45% of them appearing once. Sample: blood. The sequence derives from a girl aged 5-17 years with multiple sclerosis.

The CDR3 sequence: CSVADSTYQPQHF. The CDR3 region has the DNA TGCAGCGTAGCTGACAGCACCTATCAGCCCCAGCATTTT. This chain links TRBV29-1 with TRBJ1-5; a possible D gene is TRBD1 (5 bases). CDR1 SQVTM and CDR2 ANQGSEA come from the germline V gene. Trimming took 6 bases from V and 5 from J, leaving 14 bases between them. The CDR3 consists of 13 residues.